The 24 T cell receptor beta chains below all came from one sample that was sequenced in a study of blood T cell repertoires in COVID-19 (dated by TCRdb to the early 2020s). Library preparation was by the immunoSEQ multiplex PCR assay. TCRdb holds this immuneACCESS table with in-frame rearrangements only. Some clones are missing; in checked studies, unresolved V genes explain under half, and the rest has no known cause. Counted in this sample were about 59,000 clones; 80% to 95% of them appeared once. The ten largest clones represent 15% to 20% of the sample. Sequencing was done on a sample of peripheral blood. The receptors come from an elderly man with acute or convalescent COVID-19.

This chain connects TRBV10-3 to TRBJ1-1, with 12 bases identical to TRBD1. The CDR3 has 17 amino acids. Germline lookup yields CDR1 ENHRY and CDR2 SYGVKD. J lost 4 bases, V lost 3 bases, and 9 bases had no gene match. CDR3 in amino acids: CAISDPGQGAPGTEAFF. The DNA for the CDR3 is TGTGCCATCAGTGATCCGGGACAGGGGGCCCCGGGCACTGAAGCTTTCTTT.

By sample fraction, this clone is medium-sized. The rearrangement uses TRBV5-1 and TRBJ1-1, with unresolved D. Germline assignment: CDR1 SGHRS and CDR2 YFSETQ. CDR3 length equals 13 residues. The ends were cut back, 0 bases at V and 7 bases at J, with 10 bases in the middle. CDR3 protein: CASSLGQAGEAFF. CDR3 DNA: TGCGCCAGCAGCTTGGGGCAGGCCGGTGAAGCTTTCTTT.

The genes are TRBV2 and TRBJ2-7, with 9 positions matching TRBD2. CDR3 size: 15 residues. V gave up 5 bases and J gave up 2 bases; unmatched junction bases: 7. Per germline, CDR1 SNHLY and CDR2 FYNNEI. The CDR3 is CASSLSGGATYEQYF. The DNA for the CDR3 is TGTGCCAGCAGTCTTAGCGGGGGCGCGACCTACGAGCAGTACTTC.

The rearrangement uses TRBV5-1 and TRBJ1-2; possibly TRBD1 for D (6 bases). The CDR3 has 16 amino acids. Germline CDR1 is SGHRS and CDR2 is YFSETQ. V was clipped by 0 bases and J by 0 bases, with 12 bases between them. The CDR3 loop is CASSLAGTPSNYGYTF. CDR3 coding DNA: TGCGCCAGCAGCTTGGCCGGGACACCGTCTAACTATGGCTACACCTTC.

The chain is built from TRBV5-4 and TRBJ2-1; 11 nucleotides align to TRBD1. The CDR3 spans 16 residues. J gave up 7 bases and V 4 bases, and 10 bases lay outside the gene matches. Germline V lookup: CDR1 SGHNT, CDR2 YYREEE (reference sequence). CDR3: CASSPSSGQGANEQFF. CDR3 bases: TGTGCCAGCAGCCCGTCCTCAGGACAGGGGGCTAATGAGCAGTTCTTC. The complete variable domain, with remaining parts taken from reference TRBV5-4 and TRBJ2-1, reads ETGVTQSPTHLIKTRGQQVTLRCSSQSGHNTVSWYQQALGQGPQFIFQYYREEENGRGNFPPRFSGLQFPNYSSELNVNALELDDSALYLCASSPSSGQGANEQFFGPGTRLTVL.

The chain combines TRBV6-5 with TRBJ1-5; 8 bases line up with TRBD1. There are 15 residues in the CDR3. The trim removed 4 bases at V and 5 bases at J, leaving 7 bases unmatched. In germline, CDR1 is MNHEY, CDR2 SVGAGI. The CDR3 loop is CASSSDRVVDQPQHF. The CDR3 DNA sequence: TGTGCCAGCAGTTCGGACAGGGTAGTCGATCAGCCCCAGCATTTT.

The chain is built from TRBV7-9 and TRBJ2-3; D might be TRBD1 (5 bases). The CDR3 is 19 residues long. The germline CDR1 and CDR2 sequences are SEHNR and FQNEAQ (reference sequence). The V gene lost 7 bases and the J gene lost 3 bases, with 29 bases spanning the gap. CDR3 residues: CASTKLLGAGGLATDTQYF. For the CDR3, the DNA is TGTGCCAGCACCAAGCTACTTGGGGCCGGTGGGTTAGCAACAGATACGCAGTATTTT.

This chain links TRBV2 with TRBJ1-1, with D unclear. V was cut by 8 bases and J by 9 bases, with 19 bases left in between. The germline CDR1 and CDR2 sequences are SNHLY and FYNNEI. The CDR3 contains 13 residues. CDR3 sequence (DNA): TGTGCCAGCGGGGAGGTGAGGGAAGTTCAAGCTTTCTTT. This encodes CASGEVREVQAFF.

V is TRBV18 and J is TRBJ2-2; 9 bases fit TRBD1. Germline trimming cut 8 bases from V and 3 bases from J; bases unmatched to any gene: 1. This CDR3 has 13 amino acids. Germline V gene sequence: CDR1 KGHSH, CDR2 LQKENI. The CDR3 here is CASRTGDTGELFF. In DNA form, the CDR3 reads TGTGCCAGCAGGACAGGGGACACCGGGGAGCTGTTTTTT.

The rearrangement links TRBV7-9 to TRBJ2-4, with D possibly TRBD2 on 6 matching bases. The CDR3 is 15 residues long. Germline V gives CDR1 SEHNR, CDR2 FQNEAQ (reference sequence). V was shortened by 5 bases and J by 0 bases, with 11 bases between the two germline ends. The CDR3 region is CASSPPGLAKNIQYF. In DNA form, the CDR3 reads TGTGCCAGCAGCCCACCGGGACTAGCCAAAAACATTCAGTACTTC.

J is TRBJ2-1 and V is TRBV7-9, with D perhaps matching TRBD1 (6 bases). V dropped 1 base and J dropped 2 bases, with 18 bases sitting between them. CDR1 and CDR2 (germline): SEHNR, FQNEAQ (reference sequence). CDR3 length: 18 residues. CDR3 in DNA: TGTGCCAGCAGCTTAGTGGGGGCTCGGGGCGCCACCTACAATGAGCAGTTCTTC. This encodes CASSLVGARGATYNEQFF.

V usage is TRBV5-5 and J usage is TRBJ1-1; 8 nucleotides match TRBD1. The CDR3 sequence is 14 residues long. V lost 5 bases, J lost 3 bases, and 6 bases stayed unmatched. The germline V gene has CDR1 SGHKS and CDR2 YYEKEE (reference sequence). For the CDR3, the DNA is TGTGCCAGCAGTCGACAGGGGTTTGACACTGAAGCTTTCTTT. Encoded protein: CASSRQGFDTEAFF.

The chain links TRBV11-2 to TRBJ1-4; a possible D gene is TRBD1 (5 bases). Trimming removed 6 bases from V and 7 bases from J, with 18 bases in between. This CDR3 region has 15 residues. The germline CDR1 and CDR2 sequences are SGHAT and FQNNGV. For the CDR3, the DNA is TGTGCCAGCAGTTTGGGGTTAGCCGGGGGTGAAAAACTGTTTTTT. It codes for CASSLGLAGGEKLFF.

The chain joins TRBV14 to TRBJ2-7, with a possible D match to TRBD1 (5 bases). This CDR3 spans 15 amino acids. V gave up 4 bases and J gave up 3 bases, with 16 bases separating them. Looked up from germline, CDR1 is SGHDN and CDR2 is FVKESK. The CDR3 loop is CASSLRSDTVYEQYF. The CDR3 DNA reads TGTGCCAGCAGCCTTAGATCGGACACCGTCTACGAGCAGTACTTC.

A single count supports this clone. This chain uses TRBV2 with TRBJ2-5, with D tentatively TRBD2 (7 bases). V was clipped by 6 bases and J by 5 bases, with 19 bases between them. The CDR3 covers 15 residues. Germline loops: CDR1 SNHLY, CDR2 FYNNEI. CDR3 nucleotide sequence: TGTGCCAGCAGAGGAGGGGGGGGCCCTCCGGAGACCCAGTACTTC. Translating gives CASRGGGGPPETQYF.

The chain has TRBV7-2 and TRBJ2-5, with TRBD2 as a possible D gene (5 bases). The V gene lost 5 bases and the J gene lost 2 bases, with 18 bases spanning the gap. This CDR3 is 16 amino acids long. The V gene's germline CDR1 is SGHTA and CDR2 FQGNSA. CDR3 DNA: TGTGCCAGCAGCCCCCACTCGGCGGGTAGGCAAGAGACCCAGTACTTC. It yields the protein CASSPHSAGRQETQYF.

The rearrangement uses TRBV12-3 or TRBV12-4 and TRBJ2-1; D gene unclear. V shed 7 bases and J shed 7 bases, with 8 bases lying between them. The CDR3 totals 11 residues. CDR3 protein: CASTQLNEQFF. CDR3 nucleotide sequence: TGTGCCAGCACCCAGTTAAATGAGCAGTTCTTC.

This chain joins TRBV24-1 and TRBJ1-5, with 7 bases matching TRBD1. The CDR3 contains 17 residues. V lost 3 bases, J lost 0 bases, and 7 bases stayed unmatched. Germline V gives CDR1 KGHDR, CDR2 SFDVKD. The CDR3 DNA sequence: TGTGCCACCAGTGATGGAGGGACAGTGTATAGCAATCAGCCCCAGCATTTT. Its protein is CATSDGGTVYSNQPQHF.

This clone was counted between two and nine times. The chain couples TRBV19 to TRBJ1-5; the D gene is possibly TRBD1 (5 bases). V dropped 6 bases and J dropped 7 bases, with 13 bases sitting between them. Germline V gene lookup returns CDR1 LNHDA and CDR2 SQIVND (reference sequence). The CDR3 is 13 residues long. The CDR3 DNA reads TGTGCCAGTAGACACCCCCAGGGCCAGCCCCAGCATTTT. Its protein product is CASRHPQGQPQHF.

V gene TRBV29-1 combines with J gene TRBJ2-3; 11 positions agree with TRBD2. This CDR3 region has 16 residues. J was trimmed by 0 bases and V by 4 bases; bases with no gene match: 6. CDR1 is SQVTM and CDR2 is ANQGSEA in the germline V gene. The CDR3 protein is CSVGGTSGPSTDTQYF. Written as DNA, the CDR3 is TGCAGCGTTGGTGGGACTAGCGGACCCAGCACAGATACGCAGTATTTT.

This sequence joins TRBV6-5 and TRBJ1-4; D not resolved. The CDR3 covers 11 residues. Trimming left V 6 bases short and J 10 bases short, with 9 bases between. The germline CDR1 and CDR2 sequences are MNHEY and SVGAGI. The CDR3 DNA sequence: TGTGCCAGCAGGGCTGGAGGAAAACTGTTTTTT. Residues: CASRAGGKLFF.

This clone was detected once. CDR3 coding DNA: TGTGCCAGCAGTAAAAGACTAGCAAGCTCCTACAATGAGCAGTTCTTC. Its translation is CASSKRLASSYNEQFF. This chain uses TRBV2 with TRBJ2-1; 7 positions match TRBD2. The length of the CDR3 is 16 residues. V lost 5 bases, J lost 0 bases, and 7 bases stayed unmatched. CDR1 and CDR2 (germline): SNHLY, FYNNEI.

The chain links TRBV5-1 to TRBJ1-5; maybe TRBD1 (6 bases). CDR1 SGHRS and CDR2 YFSETQ come from the germline V gene. This CDR3 is built from 16 residues. V lost 4 bases and J 1 base, leaving 15 bases between the germline ends. As DNA, the CDR3 is TGCGCCAGCAGCCCGGGGGGGCCCCTCAGCAATCAGCCCCAGCATTTT. It translates to CASSPGGPLSNQPQHF. Supplemented by reference TRBV5-1 and TRBJ1-5, the full variable domain reads KAGVTQTPRYLIKTRGQQVTLSCSPISGHRSVSWYQQTPGQGLQFLFEYFSETQRNKGNFPGRFSGRQFSNSRSEMNVSTLELGDSALYLCASSPGGPLSNQPQHFGDGTRLSIL.

The chain uses TRBV5-1 and TRBJ2-5, with a possible D match to TRBD2 (6 bases). Germline V gives CDR1 SGHRS, CDR2 YFSETQ. V was trimmed by 2 bases and J by 0 bases, leaving 14 bases between them. The CDR3 contains 16 residues. CDR3 DNA: TGCGCCAGCAGCTTAAACTTAGCGGCCTACCAAGAGACCCAGTACTTC. This gives the protein CASSLNLAAYQETQYF.